The 20 T cell receptor beta chains in this list originate from one sample, sequenced in a study of blood T cell repertoires in COVID-19. Data came from immunoSEQ multiplex PCR; TCRdb stores just in-frame clones and leaves some out. The sample holds around 250,000 clones, around 93% seen once. Sample: PBMCs or T cells enriched from blood (not recorded which). The receptors originated from a man in his forties or fifties who had been exposed to COVID-19.

The rearrangement links TRBV24-1 to TRBJ1-5; perhaps TRBD1 as D (5 bases). Germline V CDR1 and CDR2: KGHDR, SFDVKD. There are 10 residues in the CDR3. Written as DNA, the CDR3 is TGTCACGGAGGGGTTCAGCCCCAGCATTTT. Translation: CHGGVQPQHF.

This rearrangement joins TRBV5-1 to TRBJ2-5; TRBD1 is a possible D gene (6 bases). This CDR3 has 15 residues. From germline, CDR1 is SGHRS and CDR2 YFSETQ. V was pared by 4 bases and J by 2 bases, with 15 bases between. The chain's CDR3 is CASSRSQGPQETQYF. In DNA form, the CDR3 reads TGCGCCAGCAGCCGGAGTCAGGGGCCTCAAGAGACCCAGTACTTC.

This chain links TRBV19 with TRBJ1-1, with D tentatively TRBD1 (6 bases). The CDR3 has 13 residues. The germline V and J ends were trimmed by 7 bases and 0 bases, with 9 bases remaining between them. Germline V lookup: CDR1 LNHDA, CDR2 SQIVND (reference sequence). The CDR3 DNA reads as TGTGCCAGTAACCAGGGGTTGAACACTGAAGCTTTCTTT. Its protein product is CASNQGLNTEAFF.

The rearrangement uses TRBV30 and TRBJ2-3; 8 nucleotides line up with TRBD2. V was clipped by 7 bases and J by 3 bases; unmatched bases: 9. The CDR3 is made up of 14 amino acids. Germline CDR1 is GTSNPN and CDR2 is SVGIG (reference sequence). In DNA, the CDR3 is TGTGCCTTCGAAGAAGCGGGAGTAACAGATACGCAGTATTTT. This gives the protein CAFEEAGVTDTQYF.

This clone was observed a handful of times. This sequence joins TRBV5-4 and TRBJ1-3, with D tentatively TRBD1 (6 bases). V shed 1 base and J shed 1 base, with 12 bases lying between them. The CDR3 sequence is 16 residues long. Germline V lookup: CDR1 SGHNT, CDR2 YYREEE (reference sequence). CDR3 coding DNA: TGTGCCAGCAGCTTGCAGGGGATCGATTCTGGAAACACCATATATTTT. Protein: CASSLQGIDSGNTIYF.

The V gene is TRBV11-3, the J gene TRBJ2-7; possible D gene TRBD2, 5 bases. The CDR3 consists of 12 residues. The V gene lost 5 bases and the J gene lost 6 bases, with 11 bases spanning the gap. The germline gives CDR1 SGHNT, CDR2 YENEEA. The CDR3 nucleotides read TGTGCCAGCAGCGCAACTAGTTCCGAGCAGTACTTC. Protein product: CASSATSSEQYF.

The chain combines TRBV2 with TRBJ1-5, with 7 bases aligning to TRBD1. Germline V gene sequence: CDR1 SNHLY, CDR2 FYNNEI. V lost 5 bases, J lost 4 bases, and 5 bases stayed unmatched. The length of the CDR3 is 14 residues. CDR3 loop: CASSTGRGNQPQHF. The CDR3 DNA reads TGTGCCAGCAGTACCGGCAGGGGGAATCAGCCCCAGCATTTT.

The chain combines TRBV5-6 with TRBJ2-4; D unclear. This CDR3 spans 11 amino acids. Germline V gene lookup returns CDR1 SGHDT and CDR2 YYEEEE. V lost 0 bases to trimming and J lost 12 bases, with 7 bases between them. The CDR3 DNA follows: TGTGCCAGCAGCTTGGCATTAGATCAGTACTTC. It translates to CASSLALDQYF.

This clone has a single count. The V call is TRBV11-2, the J call TRBJ2-1; TRBD2 matches 7 bases. This CDR3 contains 15 residues. Germline loops: CDR1 SGHAT, CDR2 FQNNGV. With 1 base clipped from V and 4 bases from J, the junction kept 4 bases outside the gene matches. Here the CDR3 reads CASSLAPSGYNEQFF. CDR3 sequence (DNA): TGTGCCAGCAGCTTAGCCCCTAGCGGTTACAATGAGCAGTTCTTC. The whole variable domain, remainder taken from reference TRBV11-2 and TRBJ2-1, is EAGVAQSPRYKIIEKRQSVAFWCNPISGHATLYWYQQILGQGPKLLIQFQNNGVVDDSQLPKDRFSAERLKGVDSTLKIQPAKLEDSAVYLCASSLAPSGYNEQFFGPGTRLTVL.

The CDR3 region is CASSMHGVGNQPQHF. CDR3 nucleotide sequence: TGTGCCAGCAGTATGCATGGTGTAGGCAATCAGCCCCAGCATTTT. The chain carries TRBV28 and TRBJ1-5; D call uncertain. Deletions cut 5 bases from V and 2 bases from J, with 13 bases between. Germline loops: CDR1 MDHEN, CDR2 SYDVKM. CDR3 length: 15 residues.

The chain couples TRBV7-8 to TRBJ1-4; D not resolved. V was shortened by 1 base and J by 4 bases, with 10 bases between the two germline ends. This CDR3 has 15 amino acids. Germline values: CDR1 SGHVS, CDR2 FQNEAQ. The CDR3 nucleotides are TGTGCCAGCAGCTTAGTTCGGGGAAATAATGAAAAACTGTTTTTT. Amino acid sequence: CASSLVRGNNEKLFF.

The genes are TRBV24-1 and TRBJ2-1; 11 positions agree with TRBD2. This CDR3 is 16 amino acids long. Germline lookup yields CDR1 KGHDR and CDR2 SFDVKD. The V gene end was trimmed by 2 bases and the J gene end by 6 bases; junction bases not matched to a gene: 5. CDR3 DNA sequence: TGTGCCACCAGTGATTCGTTAGCGGGAGGGTCCAATGAGCAGTTCTTC. Its translation: CATSDSLAGGSNEQFF.

This chain joins TRBV5-1 and TRBJ1-3; D unclear. From germline, CDR1 is SGHRS and CDR2 YFSETQ. The CDR3 sequence is 14 residues long. Trimming took off 5 bases at V and 3 bases at J, with 12 bases between the two ends. CDR3 region: CASSLDGVGNTIYF. CDR3 bases: TGCGCCAGCAGTCTAGACGGAGTTGGAAACACCATATATTTT.

The chain couples TRBV28 to TRBJ1-4, with 9 bases aligning to TRBD1. V trimming: 4 bases; J trimming: 6 bases; junction bases outside the gene matches: 12. The CDR3 sequence is 17 residues long. Germline CDR1 is MDHEN and CDR2 is SYDVKM. CDR3: CASSSYRDRESDEKLFF. For the CDR3, the DNA is TGTGCCAGCAGTTCTTACCGGGACAGGGAATCGGATGAAAAACTGTTTTTT.

This clone was observed a single time. The chain carries TRBV27 and TRBJ1-1; D uncertain. V gave up 8 bases and J gave up 8 bases, with 12 bases separating them. The CDR3 has 11 residues. Germline CDR1 MNHEY, CDR2 SMNVEV (reference sequence). This CDR3 is CASAGGEEAFF. In DNA, the CDR3 is TGTGCCAGCGCTGGCGGCGAAGAAGCTTTCTTT.

The V gene is TRBV6-6, the J gene TRBJ2-7; D call uncertain. The CDR3 is made up of 16 amino acids. The V gene lost 4 bases and the J gene lost 2 bases, with 18 bases spanning the gap. Germline CDR1 is MNHNY and CDR2 is SVGAGI (reference sequence). The CDR3 spells CASSSTGSGEAYEQYF. CDR3 DNA: TGTGCCAGCAGTTCCACCGGGTCCGGAGAGGCCTACGAGCAGTACTTC.

Turning to this clone: This sample includes further DNA sequences coding for the same CDR3. The rearrangement links TRBV7-9 to TRBJ2-1, with D maybe TRBD2 (5 bases). The CDR3 has 12 amino acids. Germline values: CDR1 SEHNR, CDR2 FQNEAQ (reference sequence). V dropped 1 base and J dropped 8 bases, with 6 bases sitting between them. CDR3 amino acids: CASSLGSDEQFF. In DNA, the CDR3 is TGTGCCAGCAGCTTAGGTAGCGATGAGCAGTTCTTC.

The chain couples TRBV29-1 to TRBJ1-1, with a tentative D call TRBD1 (6 bases). The V and J ends lost 6 bases and 10 bases respectively, with 12 bases between them. The CDR3 spans 10 residues. The germline V gene has CDR1 SQVTM and CDR2 ANQGSEA. The CDR3 protein is CSVYRDGAFF. The CDR3, as DNA: TGCAGCGTGTACAGGGACGGAGCTTTCTTT.

The V call is TRBV7-9, the J call TRBJ1-1; 7 nucleotides line up with TRBD1. This CDR3 has 14 residues. Germline trimming cut 5 bases from V and 1 base from J; bases unmatched to any gene: 4. Germline values: CDR1 SEHNR, CDR2 FQNEAQ (reference sequence). The DNA for the CDR3 is TGTGCCAGCAGCACGGGACAGTCGAACACTGAAGCTTTCTTT. Translation gives CASSTGQSNTEAFF.

CDR3 loop: CASRFGPGGPAGNTIYF. In nucleotides, the CDR3 is TGTGCCAGCAGATTTGGGCCAGGGGGCCCAGCTGGAAACACCATATATTTT. This chain connects TRBV28 to TRBJ1-3; 8 bases map to TRBD1. This CDR3 comprises 17 residues. Germline-derived CDR1 and CDR2 are MDHEN and SYDVKM. V dropped 6 bases and J dropped 2; count of bases not matched to a gene: 12.